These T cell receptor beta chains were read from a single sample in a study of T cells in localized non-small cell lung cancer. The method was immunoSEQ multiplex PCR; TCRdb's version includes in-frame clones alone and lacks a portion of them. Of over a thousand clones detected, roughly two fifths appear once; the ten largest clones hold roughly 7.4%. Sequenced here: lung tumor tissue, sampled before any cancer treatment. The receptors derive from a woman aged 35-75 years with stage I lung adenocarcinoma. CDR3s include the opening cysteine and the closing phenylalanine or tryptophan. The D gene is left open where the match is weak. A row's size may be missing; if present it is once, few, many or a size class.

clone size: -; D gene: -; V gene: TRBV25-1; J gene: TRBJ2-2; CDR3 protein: CASSDGRRGELFF; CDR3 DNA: TGTGCCAGCAGTGATGGCCGGCGCGGGGAGCTGTTTTTT
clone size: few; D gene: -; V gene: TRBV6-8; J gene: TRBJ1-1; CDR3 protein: CASTLGTDGEAFF; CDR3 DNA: TGTGCCAGCACCCTGGGGACGGACGGTGAAGCTTTCTTT
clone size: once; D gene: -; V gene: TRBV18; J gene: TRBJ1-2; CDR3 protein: CASSPPVNYGYTF; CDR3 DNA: TGTGCCAGCTCACCACCGGTAAACTATGGCTACACCTTC
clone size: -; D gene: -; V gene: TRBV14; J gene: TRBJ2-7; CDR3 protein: CASSYSYEQYF; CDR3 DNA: TGTGCCAGCAGCTACTCCTACGAGCAGTACTTC
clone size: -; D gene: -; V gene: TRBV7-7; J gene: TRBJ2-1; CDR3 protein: CASSDPYGGLSVSRNNEQFF; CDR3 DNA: TGTGCCAGCAGCGACCCCTACGGGGGGCTTAGTGTGAGCCGAAACAATGAGCAGTTCTTC
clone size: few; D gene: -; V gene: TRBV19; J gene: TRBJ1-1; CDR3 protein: CASSQEGTWTEAFF; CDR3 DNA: TGTGCCAGTAGTCAGGAGGGGACTTGGACTGAAGCTTTCTTT
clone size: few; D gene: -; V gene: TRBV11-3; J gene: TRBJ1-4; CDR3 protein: CASSLMGVTATNEKLFF; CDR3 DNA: TGTGCCAGCAGCTTAATGGGTGTGACAGCAACTAATGAAAAACTGTTTTTT
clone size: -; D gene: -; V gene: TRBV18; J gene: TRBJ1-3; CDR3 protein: CASSPIGAGNTIYF; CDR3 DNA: TGTGCCAGCTCACCAATCGGGGCTGGAAACACCATATATTTT
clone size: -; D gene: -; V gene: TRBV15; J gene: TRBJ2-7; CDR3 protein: CATSRAPLAHEQYF; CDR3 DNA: TGTGCCACCAGCAGAGCCCCTCTAGCTCACGAGCAGTACTTC
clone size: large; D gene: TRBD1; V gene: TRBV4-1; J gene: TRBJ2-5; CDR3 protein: CASSQDRGRGRETQYF; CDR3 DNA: TGCGCCAGCAGCCAAGATAGGGGCAGGGGGCGAGAGACCCAGTACTTC
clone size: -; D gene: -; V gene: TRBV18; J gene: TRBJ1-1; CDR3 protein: CASSPSGDGRSTEAFF; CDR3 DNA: TGTGCCAGCTCCCCCTCCGGGGATGGCAGATCCACTGAAGCTTTCTTT
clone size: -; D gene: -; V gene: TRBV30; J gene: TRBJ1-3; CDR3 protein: CAWTAASSGNTIYF; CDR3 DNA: TGTGCCTGGACCGCCGCGAGCTCTGGAAACACCATATATTTT
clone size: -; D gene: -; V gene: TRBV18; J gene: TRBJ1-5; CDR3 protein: CASSGGINQPQHF; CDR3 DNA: TGTGCCAGCTCAGGGGGAATCAATCAGCCCCAGCATTTT
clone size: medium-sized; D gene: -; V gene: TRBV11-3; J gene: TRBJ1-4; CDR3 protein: CASRPSATNEKLFF; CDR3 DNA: TGTGCCAGCAGACCCAGTGCAACTAATGAAAAACTGTTTTTT
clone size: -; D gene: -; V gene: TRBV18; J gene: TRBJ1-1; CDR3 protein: CASSPAGTEAFF; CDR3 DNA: TGTGCCAGCTCACCCGCGGGAACTGAAGCTTTCTTT
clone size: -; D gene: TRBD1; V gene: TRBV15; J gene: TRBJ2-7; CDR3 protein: CATSREGQGDEQYF; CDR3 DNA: TGTGCCACCAGCAGAGAGGGACAGGGAGACGAGCAGTACTTC
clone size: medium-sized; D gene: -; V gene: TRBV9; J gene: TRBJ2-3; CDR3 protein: CASSVSSTDTQYF; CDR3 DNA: TGTGCCAGCAGCGTCTCTAGCACAGATACGCAGTATTTT
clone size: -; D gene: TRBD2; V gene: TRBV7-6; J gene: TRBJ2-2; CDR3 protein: CASSLEYSGRGNTGELFF; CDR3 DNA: TGTGCCAGCAGCTTGGAATATAGCGGGAGGGGGAACACCGGGGAGCTGTTTTTT
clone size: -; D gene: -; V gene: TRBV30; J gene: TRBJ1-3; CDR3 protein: CAWRSGNTIYF; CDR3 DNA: TGTGCCTGGAGGTCTGGAAACACCATATATTTT
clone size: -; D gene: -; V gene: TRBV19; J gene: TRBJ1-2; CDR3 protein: CASTTWALYGYTF; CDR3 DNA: TGTGCCAGTACTACATGGGCCCTGTATGGCTACACCTTC
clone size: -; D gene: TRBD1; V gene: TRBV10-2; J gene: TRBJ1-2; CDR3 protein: CASSDDRVYGYTF; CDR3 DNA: TGCGCCAGCAGTGATGACAGGGTCTATGGCTACACCTTC
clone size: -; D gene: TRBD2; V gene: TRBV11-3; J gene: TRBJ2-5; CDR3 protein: CASSTIGLAGLRQETQYF; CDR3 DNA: TGTGCCAGCAGTACTATCGGACTAGCGGGGCTTAGACAAGAGACCCAGTACTTC
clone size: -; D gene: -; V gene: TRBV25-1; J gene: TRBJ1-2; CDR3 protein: CASRDTTKGNGYTF; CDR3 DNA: TGTGCCAGCAGGGACACCACCAAAGGGAATGGCTACACCTTC
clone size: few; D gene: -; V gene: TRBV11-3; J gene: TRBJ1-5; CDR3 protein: CASSHAAGGQPQHF; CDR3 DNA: TGTGCCAGCAGTCACGCTGCCGGGGGTCAGCCCCAGCATTTT
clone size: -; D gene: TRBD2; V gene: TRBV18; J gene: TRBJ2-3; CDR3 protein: CASSPPSGGSVTQYF; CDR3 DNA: TGTGCCAGCTCACCACCTAGCGGGGGATCAGTCACGCAGTATTTT
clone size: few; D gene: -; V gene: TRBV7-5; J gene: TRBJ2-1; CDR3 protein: CASSLSSGVGNEQFF; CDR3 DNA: TGTGCCAGCAGCTTGTCTAGCGGGGTGGGCAATGAGCAGTTCTTC
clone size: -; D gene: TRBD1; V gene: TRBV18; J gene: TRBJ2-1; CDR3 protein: CASSPGTGNEQFF; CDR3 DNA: TGTGCCAGCTCGCCTGGGACAGGGAATGAGCAGTTCTTC
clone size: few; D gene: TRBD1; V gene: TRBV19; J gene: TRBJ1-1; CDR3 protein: CASGTGQRAFF; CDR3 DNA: TGTGCCAGTGGGACAGGCCAACGGGCTTTCTTT
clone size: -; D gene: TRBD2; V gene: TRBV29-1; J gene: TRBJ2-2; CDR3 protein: CSVAGVGAGELFF; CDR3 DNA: TGCAGCGTAGCGGGAGTGGGGGCCGGGGAGCTGTTTTTT
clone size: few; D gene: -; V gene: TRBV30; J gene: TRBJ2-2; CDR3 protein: CAWSPLSLNTGELFF; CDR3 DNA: TGTGCCTGGAGCCCCTTGTCCTTGAACACCGGGGAGCTGTTTTTT
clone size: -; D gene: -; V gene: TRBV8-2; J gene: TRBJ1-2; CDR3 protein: CASRISGRGVNGYTF; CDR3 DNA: TGTGCCAGCCGAATATCGGGGAGGGGAGTTAATGGCTACACCTTC
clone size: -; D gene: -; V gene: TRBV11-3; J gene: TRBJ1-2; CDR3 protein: CASSLELGDYGYTF; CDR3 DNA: TGTGCCAGCAGCTTAGAGTTGGGGGACTATGGCTACACCTTC
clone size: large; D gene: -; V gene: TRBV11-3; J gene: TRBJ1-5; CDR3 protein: CASSPGAVNSNQPQHF; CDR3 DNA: TGTGCCAGCAGCCCGGGGGCAGTCAATAGCAATCAGCCCCAGCATTTT
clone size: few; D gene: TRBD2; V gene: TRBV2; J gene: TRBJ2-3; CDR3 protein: CASTRLAGGTDTQYF; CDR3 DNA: TGTGCCAGCACACGACTAGCGGGAGGAACAGATACGCAGTATTTT
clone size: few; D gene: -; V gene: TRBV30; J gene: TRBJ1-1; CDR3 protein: CAWKRGAGQAFF; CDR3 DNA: TGTGCCTGGAAAAGGGGGGCGGGTCAGGCTTTCTTT
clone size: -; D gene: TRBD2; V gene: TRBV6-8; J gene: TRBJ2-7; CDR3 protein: CAISYRGLAGNSYEQYF; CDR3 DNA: TGTGCCATCAGTTATCGGGGACTAGCGGGAAACTCCTACGAGCAGTACTTC
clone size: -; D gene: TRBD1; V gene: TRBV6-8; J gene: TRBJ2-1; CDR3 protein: CASSIRQGYEQFF; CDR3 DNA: TGTGCCAGCAGCATACGACAGGGCTATGAGCAGTTCTTC
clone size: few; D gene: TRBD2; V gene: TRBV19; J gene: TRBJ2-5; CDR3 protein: CASSAVPSGAETQYF; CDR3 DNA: TGTGCCAGTAGTGCGGTTCCTAGCGGGGCAGAGACCCAGTACTTC
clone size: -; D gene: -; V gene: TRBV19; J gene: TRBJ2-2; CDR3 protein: CASSISAGELFF; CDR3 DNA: TGTGCCAGTAGTATTTCGGCCGGGGAGCTGTTTTTT
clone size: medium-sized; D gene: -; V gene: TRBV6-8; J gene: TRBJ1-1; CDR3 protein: CASSTENLNTEAFF; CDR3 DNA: TGTGCCAGCAGCACCGAGAATCTGAACACTGAAGCTTTCTTT
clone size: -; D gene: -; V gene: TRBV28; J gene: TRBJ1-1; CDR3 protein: CASSLPGDAVEAFF; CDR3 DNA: TGTGCCAGCAGTTTACCGGGGGACGCCGTTGAAGCTTTCTTT
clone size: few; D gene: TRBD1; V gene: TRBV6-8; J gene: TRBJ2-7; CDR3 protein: CASSRTRDRDYEQYF; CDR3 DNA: TGTGCCAGCAGTAGAACACGGGACAGGGACTACGAGCAGTACTTC
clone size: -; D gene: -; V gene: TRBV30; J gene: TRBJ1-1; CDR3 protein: CAWGYVSNTEAFF; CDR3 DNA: TGTGCCTGGGGGTACGTCTCAAACACTGAAGCTTTCTTT
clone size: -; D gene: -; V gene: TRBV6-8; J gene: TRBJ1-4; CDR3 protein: CASSDCPSLLVDNEKLFF; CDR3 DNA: TGTGCCAGCAGTGACTGTCCAAGTCTCCTAGTCGACAATGAAAAACTGTTTTTT
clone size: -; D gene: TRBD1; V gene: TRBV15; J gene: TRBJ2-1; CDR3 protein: CATSKPLGQGHTEQFF; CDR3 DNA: TGTGCCACCAGCAAACCCTTGGGACAGGGGCACACTGAGCAGTTCTTC
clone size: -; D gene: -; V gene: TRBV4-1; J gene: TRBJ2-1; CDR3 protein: CASSQDRRPGNEQFF; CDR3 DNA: TGCGCCAGCAGCCAAGATCGTAGACCTGGCAATGAGCAGTTCTTC
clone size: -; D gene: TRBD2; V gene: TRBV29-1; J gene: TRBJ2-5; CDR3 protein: CSVEGGQETQYF; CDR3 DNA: TGCAGCGTTGAGGGGGGGCAAGAGACCCAGTACTTC
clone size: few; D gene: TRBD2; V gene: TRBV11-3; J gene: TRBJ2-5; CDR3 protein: CASSLEGTSGRETQYF; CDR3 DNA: TGTGCCAGCAGCTTAGAGGGGACTAGCGGGAGGGAGACCCAGTACTTC
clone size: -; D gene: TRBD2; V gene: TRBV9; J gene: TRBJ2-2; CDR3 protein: CASSGTSATGELFF; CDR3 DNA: TGTGCCAGCAGCGGGACTAGCGCAACCGGGGAGCTGTTTTTT
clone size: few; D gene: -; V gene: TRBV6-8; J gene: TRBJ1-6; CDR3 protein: CASGWTDNSPLHF; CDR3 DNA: TGTGCCAGCGGATGGACAGATAATTCACCCCTCCACTTT
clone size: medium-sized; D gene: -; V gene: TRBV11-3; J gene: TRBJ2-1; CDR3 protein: CASSQERAGLDNEQFF; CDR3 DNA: TGTGCCAGCAGCCAGGAAAGGGCGGGTTTAGACAATGAGCAGTTCTTC
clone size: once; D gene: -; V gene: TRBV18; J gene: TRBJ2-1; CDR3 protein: CASSPESRVFNEQFF; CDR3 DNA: TGTGCCAGCTCACCAGAAAGCCGGGTATTCAATGAGCAGTTCTTC
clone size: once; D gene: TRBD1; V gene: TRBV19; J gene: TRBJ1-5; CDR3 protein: CASRTLDRDNQPQHF; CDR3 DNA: TGTGCCAGTAGGACCCTAGACAGGGACAATCAGCCCCAGCATTTT
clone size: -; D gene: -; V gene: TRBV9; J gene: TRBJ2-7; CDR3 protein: CASSVEQGPYEQYF; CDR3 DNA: TGTGCCAGCAGCGTAGAGCAGGGGCCCTACGAGCAGTACTTC